The present TCR beta chain was sequenced within a study of cytomegalovirus exposure and HLA in healthy donors. Amplification used 60 Vbeta primers and 13 Jbeta primers. Assay: immunoSEQ multiplex PCR; the TCRdb copy retains only in-frame clones and omits some. The sample lists around 20,000 clones, 84% seen once, with about a fifth in the top ten. The CDR3 runs to 11 residues. The V gene end was trimmed by 4 bases and the J gene end by 10 bases; junction bases not matched to a gene: 6. The germline gives CDR1 GTSNPN, CDR2 SVGIG (reference sequence). This receptor was identified in a human donor in good health. The sequencing input was PBMCs. The chain links TRBV30 to TRBJ1-1; TRBD1 agrees at 7 bases. CDR3 residues: CAWTSTGTAFF. DNA for the CDR3: TGTGCCTGGACCTCGACAGGGACAGCTTTCTTT.